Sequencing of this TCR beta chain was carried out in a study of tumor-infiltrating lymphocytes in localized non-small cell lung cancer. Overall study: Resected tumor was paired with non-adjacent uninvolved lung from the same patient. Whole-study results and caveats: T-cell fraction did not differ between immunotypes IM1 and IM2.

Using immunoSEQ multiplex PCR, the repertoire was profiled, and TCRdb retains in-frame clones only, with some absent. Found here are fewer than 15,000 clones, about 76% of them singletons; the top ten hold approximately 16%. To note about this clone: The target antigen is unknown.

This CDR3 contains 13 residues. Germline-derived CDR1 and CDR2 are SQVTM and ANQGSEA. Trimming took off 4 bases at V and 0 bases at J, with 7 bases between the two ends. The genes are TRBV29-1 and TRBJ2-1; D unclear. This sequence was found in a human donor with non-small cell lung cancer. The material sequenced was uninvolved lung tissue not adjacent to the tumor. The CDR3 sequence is CSVGLNSYNEQFF. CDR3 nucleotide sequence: TGCAGCGTTGGGCTGAACTCCTACAATGAGCAGTTCTTC.